This T cell receptor (beta chain) stems from a study of early T cells in non-severe SARS-CoV-2 infection. Study overall: Sequencing of bulk RNA from unsorted whole blood was done, without chain pairing.

Whole-study findings and limits: VDJdb-based annotation leaned toward anti-spike CD8 responses and missed private and CD4 specificities.

This clonotype was counted between two and nine times. Its antigen is still unknown. The CDR3 length is 18 residues. Germline loops: CDR1 LGHNA, CDR2 YNFKEQ. V gave up 0 bases and J gave up 5 bases; unmatched junction bases: 10. Attached unique molecular identifiers marked individual cDNA molecules. Via MiXCR, TCRdb re-called the 5' RACE reads, giving one row per CDR3 protein. Found here are approximately 69,000 distinct CDR3 sequences, about an eighth of them singletons; the top ten hold 5% to 7.5%. The chain is built from TRBV4-2 and TRBJ2-1, with 10 bases identical to TRBD2. The sample consisted of whole blood. The sequence came from an adult who was a healthcare worker with PCR-confirmed SARS-CoV-2 infection or an uninfected control (not recorded which). CDR3 coding DNA: TGTGCCAGCAGCCAAGATCACCTAGGACTAGCGGACAACAATGAGCAGTTCTTC. This sequence encodes CASSQDHLGLADNNEQFF.